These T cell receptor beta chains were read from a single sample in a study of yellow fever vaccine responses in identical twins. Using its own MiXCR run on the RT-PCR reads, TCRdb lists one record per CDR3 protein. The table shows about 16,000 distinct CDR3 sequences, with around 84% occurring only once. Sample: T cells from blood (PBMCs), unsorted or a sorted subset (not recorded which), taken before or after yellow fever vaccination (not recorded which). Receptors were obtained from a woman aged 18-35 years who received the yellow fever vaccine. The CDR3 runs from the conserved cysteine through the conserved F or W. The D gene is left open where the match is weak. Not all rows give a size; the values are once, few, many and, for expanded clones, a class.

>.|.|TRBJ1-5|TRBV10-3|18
TGTGCCATCAGTGAGTCCCGGGGAGCGGAGTATAGCAATCAGCCCCAGCATTTT
CAISESRGAEYSNQPQHF
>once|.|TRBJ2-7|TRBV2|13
TGTGCCAGCAGTGAAGGGCTAACCTACGAGCAGTACTTC
CASSEGLTYEQYF
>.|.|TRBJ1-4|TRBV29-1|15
TGCAGCGTCAGAGAGCCAGGGGCAACTAATGAAAAACTGTTTTTT
CSVREPGATNEKLFF
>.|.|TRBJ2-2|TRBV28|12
TGTGCCAGCAGTAGCCGGGAGATGGAGCTGTTTTTT
CASSSREMELFF
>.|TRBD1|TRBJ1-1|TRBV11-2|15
TGTGCCAGCAGCTTGGGACAGATCATGAACACTGAAGCTTTCTTT
CASSLGQIMNTEAFF
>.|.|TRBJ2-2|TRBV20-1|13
TGCAGTGCAGAATACAGGGTCGGCGGGGAGCTGTTTTTT
CSAEYRVGGELFF
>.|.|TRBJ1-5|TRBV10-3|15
TGTGCCATCAGCACTTCGGACAAGGTAAGGGAGCCCCAGCATTTT
CAISTSDKVREPQHF
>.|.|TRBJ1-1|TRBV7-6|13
TGTGCCAGCAGCTTAGGGGAGAACACTGAAGCTTTCTTT
CASSLGENTEAFF
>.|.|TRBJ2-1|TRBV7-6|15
TGTGCCAGCAGCTTAGCGGAGCCGACCTACAATGAGCAGTTCTTC
CASSLAEPTYNEQFF
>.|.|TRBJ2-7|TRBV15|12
TGTGCCACCAGCAGAGCAGGATGGGAGCAGTACTTC
CATSRAGWEQYF
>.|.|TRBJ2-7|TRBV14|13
TGTGCCAGCAGCCACCGACTAGACTACGAGCAGTACTTC
CASSHRLDYEQYF
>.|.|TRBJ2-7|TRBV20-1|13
TGCAGTGTCCCTTGGTGGGGGACCTACGAGCAGTACTTC
CSVPWWGTYEQYF
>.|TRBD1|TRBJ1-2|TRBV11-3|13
TGTGCCAGCAGCCTACCAGGGGGAAATGGCTACACCTTC
CASSLPGGNGYTF
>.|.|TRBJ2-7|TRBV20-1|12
TGCAGTGCTAGATTGGGGGCCTACGAGCAGTACTTC
CSARLGAYEQYF
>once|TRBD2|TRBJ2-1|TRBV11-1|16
TGTGCCAGCAGCTTAATGACTAGCGGGAGCTACAATGAGCAGTTCTTC
CASSLMTSGSYNEQFF
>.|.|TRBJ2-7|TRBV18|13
TGTGCCAGCTCACCCCTCCCAACCTACGAGCAGTACTTC
CASSPLPTYEQYF
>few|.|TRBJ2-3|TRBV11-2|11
TGTGCCAGCAGCTCTGCAGATACGCAGTATTTT
CASSSADTQYF
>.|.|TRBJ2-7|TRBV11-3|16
TGTGCCAGCAGCTTAGAGGCCCGCGCTCTCTCCTACGAGCAGTACTTC
CASSLEARALSYEQYF
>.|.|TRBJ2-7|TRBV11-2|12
TGTGCCAGCAGCTTAGATTCGGACAAGAAGTACTTC
CASSLDSDKKYF
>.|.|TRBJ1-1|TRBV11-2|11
TGTGCCAGCAGCTTATATACAGAAGCTTTCTTT
CASSLYTEAFF
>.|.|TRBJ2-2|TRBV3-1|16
TGTGCCAGCAGCCAGAGGGGGTCCTTTAAGACCGGGGAGCTGTTTTTT
CASSQRGSFKTGELFF
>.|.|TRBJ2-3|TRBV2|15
TGTGCCAGCAGTGAGTTAGGATTTAGCACAGATACGCAGTATTTT
CASSELGFSTDTQYF
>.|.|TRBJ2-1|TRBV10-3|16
TGTGCCATTTCCGGTGCGGGGAGTCTTCTCTACAATGAGCAGTTCTTC
CAISGAGSLLYNEQFF
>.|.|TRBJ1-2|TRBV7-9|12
TGTGCCAGCAGCTTAGGAGAAGGCGGCTACACCTTC
CASSLGEGGYTF
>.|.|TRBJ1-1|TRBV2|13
TGTGCCAGCAGAAGAGGGGAGGACACTGAAGCTTTCTTT
CASRRGEDTEAFF
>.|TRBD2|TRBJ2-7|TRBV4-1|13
TGCGCCAGCAGCCAGAGGGGAGGGACCGAGCAGTACTTC
CASSQRGGTEQYF
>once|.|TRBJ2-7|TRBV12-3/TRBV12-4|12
TGTGCCAGCAGTACCGAAACCTACGAGCAGTACTTC
CASSTETYEQYF
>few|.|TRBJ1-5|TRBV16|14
TGTGCCAGCAGCCATGTCAGTAGCAATCAGCCCCAGCATTTT
CASSHVSSNQPQHF
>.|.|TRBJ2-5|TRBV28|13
TGTGCCACAAAACTAGTCGAGCAAGAGACCCAGTACTTC
CATKLVEQETQYF
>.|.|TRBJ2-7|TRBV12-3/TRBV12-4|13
TGTGCCAGCAAGGGTAGCGCCACCTACGAGCAGTACTTC
CASKGSATYEQYF
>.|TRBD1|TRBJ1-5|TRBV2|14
TGTGCCAGCAGTCCTACAGGGGGCAATCAGCCCCAGCATTTT
CASSPTGGNQPQHF
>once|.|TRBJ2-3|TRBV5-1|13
TGCGCCAGCAGCTCGACAGTCGGAGATACGCAGTATTTT
CASSSTVGDTQYF
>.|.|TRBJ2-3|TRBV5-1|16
TGCGCCAGCAGCTTGGAGGTCTTAGGGAGCACAGATACGCAGTATTTT
CASSLEVLGSTDTQYF
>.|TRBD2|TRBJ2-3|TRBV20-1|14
TGCAGTGCTACTGGACTAGCGGGGGCAGATACGCAGTATTTT
CSATGLAGADTQYF
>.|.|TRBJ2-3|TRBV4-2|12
TGTGCCAGCAGCCCAACGGGGATGCCGCAGTATTTT
CASSPTGMPQYF
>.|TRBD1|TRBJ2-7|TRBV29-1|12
TGCAGCGTTGGACAGGGTTCCTACGAGCAGTACTTC
CSVGQGSYEQYF
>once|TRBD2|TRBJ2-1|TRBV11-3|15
TGTGCCAGCAGCTTAGCAGGTTTAGCGGGGACTGAGCAGTTCTTC
CASSLAGLAGTEQFF
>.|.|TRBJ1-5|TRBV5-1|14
TGCGCCAGCAGCTTGGAGGCAGGAAGTCAGCCCCAGCATTTT
CASSLEAGSQPQHF
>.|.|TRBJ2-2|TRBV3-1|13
TGTGCCAGCAGCCAAGTGGTATCCGGGGAGCTGTTTTTT
CASSQVVSGELFF
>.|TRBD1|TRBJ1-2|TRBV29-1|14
TGCAGCGTCTCCGGGACAGGGGGCTTCTATGGCTACACCTTC
CSVSGTGGFYGYTF
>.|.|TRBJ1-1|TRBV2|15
TGTGCCAGCAGTGGGCGCCTGGGGCCCAACACTGAAGCTTTCTTT
CASSGRLGPNTEAFF
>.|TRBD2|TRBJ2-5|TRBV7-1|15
TGTGCCAGCAGCTCCCCGACTAGCGGCCAAGAGACCCAGTACTTC
CASSSPTSGQETQYF
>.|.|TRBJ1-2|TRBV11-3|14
TGTGCCAGCAGCTTAGATAGGGCCAGCTATGGCTACACCTTC
CASSLDRASYGYTF
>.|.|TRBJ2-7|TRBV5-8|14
TGTGCCAGCAGCTTATCCAGAGGGGCGTACGAGCAGTACTTC
CASSLSRGAYEQYF
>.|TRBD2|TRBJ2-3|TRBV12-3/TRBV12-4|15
TGTGCCAGCAGTTTGCGGGGGACGTACACAGATACGCAGTATTTT
CASSLRGTYTDTQYF
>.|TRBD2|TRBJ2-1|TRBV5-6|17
TGTGCCAGCAGCCCCGAGCTTCCGACTAGCGTGAACAATGAGCAGTTCTTC
CASSPELPTSVNNEQFF
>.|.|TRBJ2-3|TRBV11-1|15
TGTGCCAGCAGCTTAGGATGGAGCGGCAGAGATACGCAGTATTTT
CASSLGWSGRDTQYF
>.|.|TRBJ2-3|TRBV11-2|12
TGTGCCAGCAGCTCCTTTTCGGATACGCAGTATTTT
CASSSFSDTQYF
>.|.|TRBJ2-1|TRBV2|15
TGTGCCAGCAGTGAACAGGAAGTTCGCTACAATGAGCAGTTCTTC
CASSEQEVRYNEQFF